The clone carrying this TCR beta chain has a single count. Its cognate antigen is unknown. Autoimmune disease history or systemic immunosuppression barred patients. Blood got drawn at baseline, again on cycle 4 day 1, and then on cycle 7 day 1. The sample is drawn from a study of OX40 agonist ivuxolimab in advanced cancers. Broader study findings: Within 6 weeks, CD4+ and CD8+ blood T cells expanded clonally at 0.1 to 3.0 mg/kg. Part of the nonresponder group also had normalized T-cell clonal expansion that was low.

V gave up 2 bases and J gave up 3 bases; unmatched junction bases: 5. The germline V gene has CDR1 MGHRA and CDR2 YSYEKL. The CDR3 has 15 residues. The protocol was immunoSEQ multiplex PCR, while the TCRdb copy is restricted to in-frame clones and leaves out a portion. There are some 7,000 clones in the sample; around 86% occur only once, and more than 60% lies in the top ten. The sequence was collected from an adult with an advanced solid tumor such as melanoma, head and neck, liver or kidney cancer. The rearrangement uses TRBV4-1 and TRBJ2-7; 9 bases align to TRBD1. The sequences come from CD4+ or CD8+ T cells sorted from blood, collected in a trial of the OX40 agonist ivuxolimab. The CDR3 here is CASSQQPGQGYEQYF. The CDR3 DNA reads as TGCGCCAGCAGCCAACAGCCGGGACAGGGCTACGAGCAGTACTTC.